This TCR beta chain was identified in a study of cytomegalovirus exposure and HLA in healthy donors. Across the whole study: The roughly 110 validation repertoires matched the roughly 700 first-cohort repertoires in platform, a later analysis reported.

With regard to this clone: What it binds is not known.

Findings of the study overall: The classifier, whose performance was assessed in both the original and validation cohorts, reportedly diagnosed cytomegalovirus status with high specificity and sensitivity. Rare sequences made up most TCRs, while some public TCRs were found in many donors.

The CDR3 contains 15 residues. Germline V gives CDR1 SGHNT, CDR2 YYREEE (reference sequence). With 5 bases clipped from V and 2 bases from J, the junction kept 6 bases outside the gene matches. The method was immunoSEQ multiplex PCR; TCRdb's version includes in-frame clones alone and lacks a portion of them. The sample holds approximately 110,000 clones, around 94% seen once. What was sequenced was PBMCs. The chain uses TRBV5-4 and TRBJ1-1, with TRBD1 matching over 10 bases. This sequence originates from a woman aged 18-29 years in good health and CMV-seronegative. The CDR3 sequence: CASSFWDRGNTEAFF. CDR3 DNA sequence: TGTGCCAGCAGTTTCTGGGACAGGGGTAACACTGAAGCTTTCTTT.